The 21 T cell receptor beta chains below were found in one sample sequenced in a study of blood T cell repertoires in COVID-19. This table comes from immunoSEQ multiplex PCR, and its TCRdb copy is limited to in-frame clones, with some not included. The sample holds about 240,000 clones, roughly 82% seen once. Sequenced: peripheral blood. These receptors all stem from an older woman with acute or convalescent COVID-19.

The chain couples TRBV6-1 to TRBJ1-5; D may be TRBD1 (5 bases). CDR1 is MNHNS and CDR2 is SASEGT in the germline V gene. The CDR3 has 14 residues. Trimming took 3 bases from V and 7 from J, leaving 13 bases between them. CDR3: CASSDRDQGQPQHF. The DNA for the CDR3 is TGTGCCAGCAGTGACAGGGATCAAGGGCAGCCCCAGCATTTT.

This clone was counted only a few times. CDR3 sequence (DNA): TGTGCCAGCAGCGTAGCGGGCGGGCAGGGGTATGGCTACACCTTC. It is translated as CASSVAGGQGYGYTF. V usage is TRBV9 and J usage is TRBJ1-2, with a possible D match to TRBD1 (6 bases). CDR3 length: 15 residues. In germline, CDR1 is SGDLS, CDR2 YYNGEE. Trimming removed 0 bases from V and 5 bases from J, with 14 bases in between. Based on the CDR3 plus reference TRBV9 and TRBJ1-2, the full variable domain is DSGVTQTPKHLITATGQRVTLRCSPRSGDLSVYWYQQSLDQGLQFLIQYYNGEERAKGNILERFSAQQFPDLHSELNLSSLELGDSALYFCASSVAGGQGYGYTFGSGTRLTVV.

This chain joins TRBV18 and TRBJ1-5, with a possible D match to TRBD1 (6 bases). The CDR3 is 15 residues long. Trimming cost V 5 bases and J 2 bases, with 13 bases left between them. The germline gives CDR1 KGHSH, CDR2 LQKENI. The CDR3 protein is CASSTLQGGNQPQHF. For the CDR3, the DNA is TGTGCCAGCTCAACTCTACAGGGAGGCAATCAGCCCCAGCATTTT.

The chain couples TRBV5-8 to TRBJ2-7; tentatively, D is TRBD2 (5 bases). The CDR3 covers 14 residues. Trimming took off 9 bases at V and 7 bases at J, with 23 bases between the two ends. Germline V lookup: CDR1 SGHTS, CDR2 YDEGEE. Here the CDR3 reads CATAHFPNRDEQYF. The CDR3 DNA follows: TGTGCCACCGCTCACTTCCCAAACCGGGATGAGCAGTACTTC.

The chain employs TRBV10-3 and TRBJ1-6; D is ambiguous. The V gene lost 8 bases and the J gene lost 7 bases, with 12 bases spanning the gap. The CDR3 sequence is 13 residues long. CDR1 is ENHRY, CDR2 SYGVKD, per germline. The CDR3: CAIAPGKNSPLHF. The CDR3 DNA reads as TGTGCCATCGCCCCGGGAAAGAATTCACCCCTCCACTTT.

This clone came up once. The chain employs TRBV19 and TRBJ2-2, with 11 bases aligning to TRBD2. Germline V lookup: CDR1 LNHDA, CDR2 SQIVND (reference sequence). The CDR3 has 19 amino acids. V shed 4 bases, J shed 2 bases, and the junction held 12 bases outside the gene matches. CDR3 amino acids: CASSSGASGGFFNTGELFF. CDR3 sequence (DNA): TGTGCCAGTAGTAGTGGGGCTAGCGGGGGGTTTTTTAACACCGGGGAGCTGTTTTTT. Full variable domain (rest looked up from reference TRBV19 and TRBJ2-2): DGGITQSPKYLFRKEGQNVTLSCEQNLNHDAMYWYRQDPGQGLRLIYYSQIVNDFQKGDIAEGYSVSREKKESFPLTVTSAQKNPTAFYLCASSSGASGGFFNTGELFFGEGSRLTVL.

This clone was counted only a few times. V usage is TRBV10-3 and J usage is TRBJ1-6; TRBD1 matches at 11 bases. Germline CDR1 and CDR2: ENHRY and SYGVKD. After removal of 1 base from V and 7 bases from J, the junction contained 6 bases not matched to a gene. The CDR3 has 17 residues. The CDR3 is CAISEFSGTGGNSPLHF. The CDR3 DNA reads TGTGCCATCAGTGAGTTCTCCGGGACAGGGGGGAATTCACCCCTCCACTTT.

A remark on this clone: A read error is possible here, since a much larger clone lies one base away. This chain connects TRBV28 to TRBJ2-7; TRBD1 matches at 7 bases. V lost 6 bases to trimming and J lost 0 bases; unmatched junction nucleotides: 5. Germline values: CDR1 MDHEN, CDR2 SYDVKM. The CDR3 extends over 14 amino acids. The CDR3 DNA sequence: TGTGCCAGCAGCCCGACAGGGAGCTCCTACGAGCAGTACTTC. This gives the protein CASSPTGSSYEQYF.

This clone has more than one count but fewer than ten. The rearrangement links TRBV24-1 to TRBJ1-5, with a tentative D call TRBD1 (5 bases). With 5 bases removed from V and 7 bases from J, the gap between germline ends came to 20 bases. Germline V lookup: CDR1 KGHDR, CDR2 SFDVKD. The length of the CDR3 is 16 residues. CDR3 sequence (DNA): TGTGCCACCAGTGCCGCAGATTTCGGGGGTCTGCAGCCCCAGCATTTT. Residues: CATSAADFGGLQPQHF.

The genes are TRBV7-2 and TRBJ2-5; weak D call: TRBD1 (6 bases). Germline lookup yields CDR1 SGHTA and CDR2 FQGNSA. The CDR3 has 14 amino acids. With 3 bases removed from V and 2 bases from J, the gap between germline ends came to 10 bases. The CDR3 nucleotides are TGTGCCAGCAGCTTTCAAAGGGGGCAAGAGACCCAGTACTTC. This gives the protein CASSFQRGQETQYF.

The chain combines TRBV5-4 with TRBJ2-7; no clear D. Trimming took 4 bases from V and 4 from J, leaving 18 bases between them. This CDR3 region has 15 residues. Germline assignment: CDR1 SGHNT and CDR2 YYREEE (reference sequence). CDR3 in DNA: TGTGCCAGCAGCAGGAATTTAGCCGCCCATTACGAGCAGTACTTC. Translating gives CASSRNLAAHYEQYF.

The rearrangement links TRBV5-1 to TRBJ2-2; 9 positions agree with TRBD1. J lost 2 bases, V lost 3 bases, and 2 bases had no gene match. In germline, CDR1 is SGHRS, CDR2 YFSETQ. The CDR3 has 15 amino acids. The CDR3 region is CASSWGQGNTGELFF. Here the CDR3 DNA reads TGCGCCAGCAGCTGGGGACAGGGTAACACCGGGGAGCTGTTTTTT. Looking up the rest from reference TRBV5-1 and TRBJ2-2 gives the full variable domain: KAGVTQTPRYLIKTRGQQVTLSCSPISGHRSVSWYQQTPGQGLQFLFEYFSETQRNKGNFPGRFSGRQFSNSRSEMNVSTLELGDSALYLCASSWGQGNTGELFFGEGSRLTVL.

The genes are TRBV19 and TRBJ1-2, with D possibly TRBD1 on 5 matching bases. Trimming removed 4 bases from V and 4 bases from J, with 13 bases in between. CDR1 is LNHDA and CDR2 is SQIVND in the germline V gene (reference sequence). CDR3 length: 14 residues. The CDR3 coding sequence is TGTGCCAGTAGTACCCGGCAGGGTAGCTATGGCTACACCTTC. It yields the protein CASSTRQGSYGYTF.

The CDR3 loop is CASKDRVGVDGTEAFF. The CDR3 DNA follows: TGCGCCAGTAAGGACAGGGTTGGCGTGGACGGCACTGAAGCTTTCTTT. The chain links TRBV5-1 to TRBJ1-1; 8 nucleotides agree with TRBD1. Unmatched junction bases numbered 16, after V lost 8 bases and J lost 4 bases. The CDR3 is 16 amino acids. Germline CDR1 is SGHRS and CDR2 is YFSETQ.

The chain has TRBV4-3 and TRBJ2-4; 10 positions agree with TRBD2. Germline V gene sequence: CDR1 LGHNA, CDR2 YSLEER. Trimming removed 2 bases from V and 0 bases from J; junction bases left unmatched: 1. This CDR3 region has 16 residues. CDR3 DNA: TGCGCCAGCAGCCAAATAGCGGGGGGAGCCAAAAACATTCAGTACTTC. Its protein product is CASSQIAGGAKNIQYF.

The genes are TRBV2 and TRBJ1-1; TRBD1 agrees at 8 bases. The CDR3 spans 12 residues. J lost 11 bases, V lost 6 bases, and 8 bases had no gene match. The germline CDR1 and CDR2 sequences are SNHLY and FYNNEI. The CDR3 loop reads CASSRTGRDAFF. The CDR3 bases are TGTGCCAGCAGCAGGACAGGGAGAGATGCTTTCTTT.

This chain joins TRBV3-1 (or the pseudogene TRBV3-2) and TRBJ2-5; 8 bases map to TRBD1. Germline CDR1 LGHDT, CDR2 YNNKEL (reference sequence). CDR3 size: 14 residues. V lost 0 bases to trimming and J lost 6 bases; unmatched junction nucleotides: 3. Here the CDR3 reads CASSQESGGKTQYF. The CDR3 region has the DNA TGTGCCAGCAGCCAAGAGTCAGGGGGCAAGACCCAGTACTTC.

The chain employs TRBV9 and TRBJ2-5, with TRBD2 matching 10 bases. The V segment lost 0 bases and the J segment 5 bases; nucleotides outside the gene matches: 4. This CDR3 has 15 amino acids. Germline CDR1 is SGDLS and CDR2 is YYNGEE. Here the CDR3 reads CASSVELAGVETQYF. Here the CDR3 DNA reads TGTGCCAGCAGCGTAGAGCTAGCGGGGGTGGAGACCCAGTACTTC.

This chain joins TRBV5-4 and TRBJ2-7; D perhaps matches TRBD1 (6 bases). V lost 4 bases and J lost 1, with 9 bases in between. Germline values: CDR1 SGHNT, CDR2 YYREEE (reference sequence). The CDR3 totals 13 residues. DNA of the CDR3: TGTGCCAGCAGCCCGGGACATTCCTACGAGCAGTACTTC. Translated, it gives CASSPGHSYEQYF.

The V and J genes are TRBV11-2 and TRBJ2-7, with D unresolved. Germline CDR1 is SGHAT and CDR2 is FQNNGV. Trimming took 5 bases from V and 0 from J, leaving 5 bases between them. The CDR3 runs to 12 residues. The CDR3 DNA reads TGTGCCAGCAGCCCAAACTCCTACGAGCAGTACTTC. Its translation: CASSPNSYEQYF.

This clone was counted ten times or more. The V and J genes are TRBV5-1 and TRBJ2-3, with TRBD1 matching over 9 bases. Germline-derived CDR1 and CDR2 are SGHRS and YFSETQ. V dropped 0 bases and J dropped 8; count of bases not matched to a gene: 13. This CDR3 comprises 17 residues. DNA for the CDR3: TGCGCCAGCAGCTTGGAAGGAGTGGGACAGGGCCTCTCTACGCAGTATTTT. Amino acids: CASSLEGVGQGLSTQYF.